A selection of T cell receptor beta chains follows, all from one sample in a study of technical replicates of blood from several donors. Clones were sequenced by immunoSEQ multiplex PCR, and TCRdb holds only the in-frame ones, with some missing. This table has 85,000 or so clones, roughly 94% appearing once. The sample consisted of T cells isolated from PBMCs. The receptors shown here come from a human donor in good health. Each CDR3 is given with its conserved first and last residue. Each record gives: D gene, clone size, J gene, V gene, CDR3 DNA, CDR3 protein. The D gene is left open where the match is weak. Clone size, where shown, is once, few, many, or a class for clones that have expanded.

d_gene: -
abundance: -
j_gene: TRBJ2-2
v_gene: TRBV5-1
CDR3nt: TGCGCCAGCATCAAGAGGGAAGGTTCCGGGGAGCTGTTTTTT
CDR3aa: CASIKREGSGELFF

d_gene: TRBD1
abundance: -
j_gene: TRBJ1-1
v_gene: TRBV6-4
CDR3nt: TGTGCCAGCAGGCCAATGGGACAGTTAGACACTGAAGCTTTCTTT
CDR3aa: CASRPMGQLDTEAFF

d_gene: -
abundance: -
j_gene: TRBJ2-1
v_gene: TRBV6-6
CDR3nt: TGTGCCAGCAGTTACAGCGTCAATGAGCAGTTCTTC
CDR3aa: CASSYSVNEQFF

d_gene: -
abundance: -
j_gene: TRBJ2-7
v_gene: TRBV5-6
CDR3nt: TGTGCCAGCAGCTCGGGACTGCTGCCCTACGAGCAGTACTTC
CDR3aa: CASSSGLLPYEQYF

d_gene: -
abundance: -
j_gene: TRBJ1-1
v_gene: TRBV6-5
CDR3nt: TGTGCCAGCAGTTACTCTGGCGCTTTCTTT
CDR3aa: CASSYSGAFF

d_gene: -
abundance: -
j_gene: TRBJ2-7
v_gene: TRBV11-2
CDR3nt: TGTGCCAGCAGCTCCGAAGTCACGGGGACCTACGAGCAGTACTTC
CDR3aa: CASSSEVTGTYEQYF

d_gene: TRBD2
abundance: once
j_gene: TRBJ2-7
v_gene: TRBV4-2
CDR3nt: TGTGCCAGCAGCCACCTGGGGACCGGGACTAGCGGAACCTACGAGCAGTACTTC
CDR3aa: CASSHLGTGTSGTYEQYF

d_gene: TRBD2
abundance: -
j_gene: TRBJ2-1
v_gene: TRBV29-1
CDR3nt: TGCAGCGTTATTGGCCCGACTAGCGGGAGCTCCTACAATGAGCAGTTCTTC
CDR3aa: CSVIGPTSGSSYNEQFF

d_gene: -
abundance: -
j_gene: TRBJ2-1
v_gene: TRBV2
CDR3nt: TGTGCCAGCAGTACTAGCCTACATGTCAATGAGCAGTTCTTC
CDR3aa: CASSTSLHVNEQFF

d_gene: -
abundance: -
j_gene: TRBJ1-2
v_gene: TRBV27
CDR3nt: TGTGCCAGCAGCGGAGCCCTGGCTAACTATGGCTACACCTTC
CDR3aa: CASSGALANYGYTF

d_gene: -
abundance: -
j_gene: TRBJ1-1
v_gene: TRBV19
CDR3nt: TGTGCCAGTATAAGGGGGACTGAAGCTTTCTTT
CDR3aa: CASIRGTEAFF

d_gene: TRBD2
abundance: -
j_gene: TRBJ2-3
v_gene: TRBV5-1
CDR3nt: TGCGCCAGCAGCGATAGCGGGAGGGTCACAGATACGCAGTATTTT
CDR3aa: CASSDSGRVTDTQYF

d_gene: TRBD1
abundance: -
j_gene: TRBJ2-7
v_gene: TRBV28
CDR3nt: TGTGCCAGCAGTACCCGGACAGGGACGGAAGAGCAGTACTTC
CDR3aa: CASSTRTGTEEQYF

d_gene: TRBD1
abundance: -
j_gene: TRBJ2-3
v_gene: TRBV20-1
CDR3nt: TGCAGTGCTACCTCCGGGACAGGACTCCCTTTT
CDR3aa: CSATSGTGLPF

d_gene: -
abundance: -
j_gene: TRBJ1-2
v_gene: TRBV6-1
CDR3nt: TGTGCCAGCAGTGAAATCGGGGGAAGAGACTATGGCTACACCTTC
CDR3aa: CASSEIGGRDYGYTF

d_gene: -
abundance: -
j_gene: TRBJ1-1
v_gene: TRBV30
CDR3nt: TGTGCCTGGAAGTCAAAGAATTCTTTCACAGGTGGGGTTTTGAAAGCTTTCTTT
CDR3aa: CAWKSKNSFTGGVLKAFF

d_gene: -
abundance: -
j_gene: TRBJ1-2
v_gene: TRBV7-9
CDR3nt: TGTGCCAGCAGCTTAGGGTTCCGGGGCTACACCTTC
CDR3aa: CASSLGFRGYTF

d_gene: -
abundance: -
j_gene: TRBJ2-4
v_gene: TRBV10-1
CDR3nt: TGCGCCAGCAGTGACAGTTTCGTAGGGGAAGGCCAGTACTTC
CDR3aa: CASSDSFVGEGQYF

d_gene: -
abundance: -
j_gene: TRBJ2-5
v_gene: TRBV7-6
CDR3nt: TGTGCCAGCAGCCGAGCACGGCAAGAGACCCAGTACTTC
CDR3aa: CASSRARQETQYF

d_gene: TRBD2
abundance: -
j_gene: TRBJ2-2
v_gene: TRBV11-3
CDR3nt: TGTGCCAGCAGCCCTGGGACTAGCGGGACGGGGAACACCGGGGAGCTGTTTTTT
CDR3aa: CASSPGTSGTGNTGELFF

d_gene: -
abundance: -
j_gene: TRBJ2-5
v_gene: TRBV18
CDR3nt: TGTGCCAGCTCACCTTGGCGGGACCAAGAGACCCAGTACTTC
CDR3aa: CASSPWRDQETQYF

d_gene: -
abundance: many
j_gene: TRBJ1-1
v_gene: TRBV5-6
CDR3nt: TGTGCCAGCAGCTTCGGTCGCACTGAAGCTTTCTTT
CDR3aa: CASSFGRTEAFF

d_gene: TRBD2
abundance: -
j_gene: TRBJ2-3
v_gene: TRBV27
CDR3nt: TGTGCCAGCAGTTCCGGACTAGCGGAATTTGACGATAGGCAGTATTTT
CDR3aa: CASSSGLAEFDDRQYF

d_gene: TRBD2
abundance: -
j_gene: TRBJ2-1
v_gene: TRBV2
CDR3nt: TGTGCCAGCAGCGCAAACCCGGGACTAGCGGGAGGGGAGCAGTTCTTC
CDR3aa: CASSANPGLAGGEQFF

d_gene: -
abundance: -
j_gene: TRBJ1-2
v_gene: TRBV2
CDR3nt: TGTGCCAGCAGTGACGGACCAGGGGCCGGGGATGGCTACACCTTC
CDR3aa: CASSDGPGAGDGYTF

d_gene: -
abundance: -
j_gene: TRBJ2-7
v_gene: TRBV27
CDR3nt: TGTGCCAGCGCGAGATCCCTCTACGAGCAGTACTTC
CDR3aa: CASARSLYEQYF

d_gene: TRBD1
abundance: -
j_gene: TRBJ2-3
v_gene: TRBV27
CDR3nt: TGTGCCAGCAGTTCGGACAGGGGGCAGACAGATACGCAGTATTTT
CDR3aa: CASSSDRGQTDTQYF

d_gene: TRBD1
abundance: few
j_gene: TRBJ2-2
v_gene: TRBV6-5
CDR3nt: TGTGCCAGCAGCCTACAGGGGACCCACAGCGTGGAGCTGTTTTTT
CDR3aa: CASSLQGTHSVELFF

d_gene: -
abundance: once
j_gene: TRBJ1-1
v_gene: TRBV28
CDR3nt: TGTGCCAGCAGTTTTAATATGAACACTGAAGCTTTCTTT
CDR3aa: CASSFNMNTEAFF

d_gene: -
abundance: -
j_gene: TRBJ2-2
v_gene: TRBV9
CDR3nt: TGTGCCAGCAGCGTAGAGAGTTTCGGGGAGCTGTTTTTT
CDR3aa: CASSVESFGELFF

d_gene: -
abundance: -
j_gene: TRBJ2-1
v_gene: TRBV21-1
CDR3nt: TGTGCCAGCAGCAGTATAGGCGGAAGCTCCTACAATGAGCAGTTCTTC
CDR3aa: CASSSIGGSSYNEQFF

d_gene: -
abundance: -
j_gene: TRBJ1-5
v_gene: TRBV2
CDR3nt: TGTGCCAGCAGTAGACAGTCCTCAAGCCAGCCCCAGCATTTT
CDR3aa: CASSRQSSSQPQHF

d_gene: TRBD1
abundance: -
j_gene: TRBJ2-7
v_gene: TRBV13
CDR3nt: TGTGCCAGCAGCTTAGGTTGGGGACAGGGGGCCTACGAGCAGTACTTC
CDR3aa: CASSLGWGQGAYEQYF

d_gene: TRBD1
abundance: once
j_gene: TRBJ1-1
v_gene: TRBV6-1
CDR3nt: TGTGCCAGCAGTGAAGCGCTGGGGTGGGACAGGAGCTACACTGAAGCTTTCTTT
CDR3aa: CASSEALGWDRSYTEAFF

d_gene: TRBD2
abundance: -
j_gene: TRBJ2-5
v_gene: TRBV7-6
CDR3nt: TGTGCCAGCAGCTTAAATTTAGTGGGGGGGCAAGAGACCCAGTACTTC
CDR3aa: CASSLNLVGGQETQYF

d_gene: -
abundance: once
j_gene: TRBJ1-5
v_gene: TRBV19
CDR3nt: TGTGCCAGTAGTATACCCGGGGTCCGGCGGCCCCAGCATTTT
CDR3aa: CASSIPGVRRPQHF

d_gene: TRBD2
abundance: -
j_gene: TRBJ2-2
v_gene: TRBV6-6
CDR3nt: TGTGCCAGCAGTTCGCCCGAATTAGCGGGAGCCGGGGAGCTGTTTTTT
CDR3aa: CASSSPELAGAGELFF

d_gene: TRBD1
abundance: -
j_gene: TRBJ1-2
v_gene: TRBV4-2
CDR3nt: TGTGCCAGCAGCCAAGGGGGACAGGGTGATAGCTACACCTTC
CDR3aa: CASSQGGQGDSYTF

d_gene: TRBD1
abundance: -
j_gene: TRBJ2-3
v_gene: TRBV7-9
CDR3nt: TGTGCCAGCAGCCTAGGGAGAACAGGGGGTTATACAGATACGCAGTATTTT
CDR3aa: CASSLGRTGGYTDTQYF

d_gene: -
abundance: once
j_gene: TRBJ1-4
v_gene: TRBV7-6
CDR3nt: TGTGCCAGCAGCTTAGGCGGGCAGAATGAAAAACTGTTTTTT
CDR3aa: CASSLGGQNEKLFF

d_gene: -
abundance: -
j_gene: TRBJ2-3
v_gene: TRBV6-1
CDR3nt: TGTGCCAGCAGTGAAGCGCCGGCGAGGACTGACATTAGCACAGATACGCAGTATTTT
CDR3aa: CASSEAPARTDISTDTQYF

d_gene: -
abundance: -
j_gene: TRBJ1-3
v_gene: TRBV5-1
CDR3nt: TGCGCCAGCAGCTTGGCCAACAGAGGAAACACCATATATTTT
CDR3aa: CASSLANRGNTIYF

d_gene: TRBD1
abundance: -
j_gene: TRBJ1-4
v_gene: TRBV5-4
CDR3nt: TGTGCCAGCAGCAGAGGGACAGCCCCTGCAACTAATGAAAAACTGTTTTTT
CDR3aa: CASSRGTAPATNEKLFF

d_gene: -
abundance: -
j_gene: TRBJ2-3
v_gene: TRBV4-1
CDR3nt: TGCGCCAGCAGCCAAGATTCGACAGATACGCAGTATTTT
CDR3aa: CASSQDSTDTQYF

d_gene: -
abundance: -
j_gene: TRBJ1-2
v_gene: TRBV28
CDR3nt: TGTGCCAGCAGCCCCAGGGAACTCTATGGCTACACCTTC
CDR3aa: CASSPRELYGYTF

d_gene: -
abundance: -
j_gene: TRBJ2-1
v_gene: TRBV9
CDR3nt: TGTGCCAGCAGCGCAAGAGGACTGGACAATGAGCAGTTCTTC
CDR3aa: CASSARGLDNEQFF

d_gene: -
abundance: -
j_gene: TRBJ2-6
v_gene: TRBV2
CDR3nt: TGTGCCAGCAAAACAGGCAGCTCTGGGGCCAACGTCCTGACTTTC
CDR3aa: CASKTGSSGANVLTF

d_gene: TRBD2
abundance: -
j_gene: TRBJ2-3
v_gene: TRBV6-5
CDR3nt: TGTGCCAGCAGCCACGGGACTACCTCCACAGATACGCAGTATTTT
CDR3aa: CASSHGTTSTDTQYF

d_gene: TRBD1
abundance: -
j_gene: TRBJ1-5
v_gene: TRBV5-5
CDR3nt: TGTGCCAGCAGCAAAGGGGACAGGGGTCAGCCCCAGCATTTT
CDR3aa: CASSKGDRGQPQHF

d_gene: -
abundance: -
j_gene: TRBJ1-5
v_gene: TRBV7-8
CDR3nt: TGTGCCAGCAGCCCTGGGGGGGGGTCCCTTCAGCCCCAGCATTTT
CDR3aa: CASSPGGGSLQPQHF

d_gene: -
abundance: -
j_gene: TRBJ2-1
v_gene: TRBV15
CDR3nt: TGTGCCACCAGCAGAGATCCGGGCAATGAGCAGTTCTTC
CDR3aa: CATSRDPGNEQFF

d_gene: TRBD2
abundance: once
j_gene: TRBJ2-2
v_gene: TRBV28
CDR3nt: TGTGCCAGCAGTTTATATAGCGGGAGGGCCACCGGGGAGCTGTTTTTT
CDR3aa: CASSLYSGRATGELFF

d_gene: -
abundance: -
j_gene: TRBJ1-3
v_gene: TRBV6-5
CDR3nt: TGTGCCAGCAGTTACTCTTCGCGCATCTCTGGAAACACCATATATTTT
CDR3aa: CASSYSSRISGNTIYF